This TCR beta chain appears in the sequencing data of a study of blood T cell repertoires in COVID-19. This CDR3 contains 15 residues. Per the germline V gene, CDR1 is LNHNV and CDR2 is YYDKDF (reference sequence). V lost 4 bases and J lost 7; bases outside the gene matches: 7. Assay used: immunoSEQ multiplex PCR; TCRdb lists only in-frame clones, some missing. In the table there are just over 300,000 clones, about 90% of which are singletons. Sequenced: peripheral blood. This sequence joins TRBV15 and TRBJ1-4; 9 bases fit TRBD1. The TCR originated in a man younger than 35 with active or convalescent COVID-19. This CDR3 reads CATSTGTGSSEKLFF. The CDR3 DNA reads as TGTGCCACCAGCACCGGGACAGGGTCATCTGAAAAACTGTTTTTT.